Listed below are T cell receptor beta chains from one sample, sequenced in a study of cytomegalovirus exposure and HLA in healthy donors. Libraries were prepared by immunoSEQ multiplex PCR; TCRdb keeps only in-frame clonotypes and omits some of them. Of 120,000 or so clones in the sample, roughly 82% were seen once. Sample: PBMCs. The receptors were sampled from a male donor in good health and CMV-seropositive. The CDR3 runs from the conserved cysteine through the conserved F or W. Fields, in order: CDR3 protein, CDR3 DNA, V gene, clone size, D gene, J gene. The D gene is left open where the match is weak. Clone size is given for some rows only: seen once, a few or many times, or a class if the clone is expanded.

CDR3 protein: CASSVGDSYNEQFF
CDR3 DNA: TGTGCCAGCAGCGTCGGGGACTCCTACAATGAGCAGTTCTTC
V gene: TRBV9
clone size: .
D gene: .
J gene: TRBJ2-1

CDR3 protein: CASSELDYEQYF
CDR3 DNA: TGTGCCAGCAGTGAGTTAGACTACGAGCAGTACTTC
V gene: TRBV2
clone size: .
D gene: .
J gene: TRBJ2-7

CDR3 protein: CASSRASKETQYF
CDR3 DNA: TGCGCCAGCAGCCGAGCCTCAAAAGAGACCCAGTACTTC
V gene: TRBV5-1
clone size: .
D gene: .
J gene: TRBJ2-5

CDR3 protein: CASSPASSYEQYF
CDR3 DNA: TGCGCCAGCAGCCCAGCGTCCTCCTACGAGCAGTACTTC
V gene: TRBV5-1
clone size: .
D gene: .
J gene: TRBJ2-7

CDR3 protein: CASRPESSGANVLTF
CDR3 DNA: TGTGCCAGCAGACCCGAGAGCTCTGGGGCCAACGTCCTGACTTTC
V gene: TRBV7-3
clone size: .
D gene: .
J gene: TRBJ2-6

CDR3 protein: CASSATVTDEQFF
CDR3 DNA: TGTGCCAGCAGCGCGACTGTTACTGATGAGCAGTTCTTC
V gene: TRBV6-4
clone size: once
D gene: .
J gene: TRBJ2-1

CDR3 protein: CASSFGRGGNTIYF
CDR3 DNA: TGTGCCAGCAGCTTTGGGAGGGGGGGAAACACCATATATTTT
V gene: TRBV7-2
clone size: .
D gene: .
J gene: TRBJ1-3

CDR3 protein: CASSLGLAGVSEQFF
CDR3 DNA: TGTGCCAGCAGTCTTGGACTAGCGGGAGTTTCTGAGCAGTTCTTC
V gene: TRBV27
clone size: .
D gene: TRBD2
J gene: TRBJ2-1

CDR3 protein: CASRRGGQPQHF
CDR3 DNA: TGTGCCAGCAGGAGAGGTGGTCAGCCCCAGCATTTT
V gene: TRBV2
clone size: .
D gene: .
J gene: TRBJ1-5

CDR3 protein: CAISEGTGSKELFF
CDR3 DNA: TGTGCCATCAGTGAAGGGACAGGGAGTAAGGAACTGTTTTTT
V gene: TRBV10-3
clone size: .
D gene: TRBD1
J gene: TRBJ1-4

CDR3 protein: CASSLGSGSYNEQFF
CDR3 DNA: TGTGCTAGCAGTCTAGGCAGCGGGTCCTACAATGAGCAGTTCTTC
V gene: TRBV7-7
clone size: .
D gene: .
J gene: TRBJ2-1

CDR3 protein: CASSAPGQGDYEQYF
CDR3 DNA: TGTGCCAGCAGCGCCCCCGGACAGGGGGATTACGAGCAGTACTTC
V gene: TRBV9
clone size: .
D gene: TRBD1
J gene: TRBJ2-7

CDR3 protein: CASSHFWTGGYSDTQYF
CDR3 DNA: TGTGCCAGCAGCCACTTTTGGACAGGGGGTTATTCAGATACGCAGTATTTT
V gene: TRBV27
clone size: .
D gene: TRBD1
J gene: TRBJ2-3

CDR3 protein: CASSQGQGRTDTQYF
CDR3 DNA: TGTGCCAGCAGCCAGGGACAGGGGCGGACAGATACGCAGTATTTT
V gene: TRBV4-2
clone size: .
D gene: TRBD1
J gene: TRBJ2-3

CDR3 protein: CSVAATSYEQYF
CDR3 DNA: TGCAGCGTTGCCGCCACATCCTACGAGCAGTACTTC
V gene: TRBV29-1
clone size: .
D gene: .
J gene: TRBJ2-7

CDR3 protein: CASSIGSLGTTNSQYF
CDR3 DNA: TGTGCCAGTAGTATTGGGTCACTAGGGACAACAAACAGTCAGTACTTC
V gene: TRBV19
clone size: .
D gene: .
J gene: TRBJ2-4

CDR3 protein: CASSQEAGTGETQYF
CDR3 DNA: TGCGCCAGCAGCCAGGAAGCCGGGACAGGGGAGACCCAGTACTTC
V gene: TRBV4-3
clone size: .
D gene: TRBD1
J gene: TRBJ2-5

CDR3 protein: CASSPTSLTGPNEQFF
CDR3 DNA: TGTGCCAGCTCCCCTACTTCGTTGACAGGTCCCAATGAGCAGTTCTTC
V gene: TRBV18
clone size: once
D gene: .
J gene: TRBJ2-1

CDR3 protein: CASSTMGQRTDTQYF
CDR3 DNA: TGTGCCAGCAGCACCATGGGACAGCGCACAGATACGCAGTATTTT
V gene: TRBV7-2
clone size: .
D gene: TRBD1
J gene: TRBJ2-3

CDR3 protein: CASSTLGGYNEQFF
CDR3 DNA: TGTGCCAGCAGCACCTTGGGGGGGTACAATGAGCAGTTCTTC
V gene: TRBV9
clone size: .
D gene: TRBD2
J gene: TRBJ2-1

CDR3 protein: CASSFPRGRPGNEQFF
CDR3 DNA: TGTGCCAGCAGTTTTCCCAGGGGGCGCCCCGGGAATGAGCAGTTCTTC
V gene: TRBV28
clone size: .
D gene: TRBD1
J gene: TRBJ2-1

CDR3 protein: CASSLSLGTGSSGANVLTF
CDR3 DNA: TGCGCCAGCAGCTTATCACTAGGGACAGGGAGCTCTGGGGCCAACGTCCTGACTTTC
V gene: TRBV5-1
clone size: few
D gene: TRBD1
J gene: TRBJ2-6

CDR3 protein: CASSLSAGLSNQPQHF
CDR3 DNA: TGTGCCAGCAGTTTATCCGCGGGGCTGAGCAATCAGCCCCAGCATTTT
V gene: TRBV27
clone size: .
D gene: .
J gene: TRBJ1-5

CDR3 protein: CASSLVQNNEQFF
CDR3 DNA: TGCGCCAGCAGCTTGGTTCAAAACAATGAGCAGTTCTTC
V gene: TRBV5-1
clone size: .
D gene: .
J gene: TRBJ2-1

CDR3 protein: CACNEFLAGGEQYF
CDR3 DNA: TGTGCCTGTAACGAATTCCTAGCGGGAGGGGAGCAGTACTTC
V gene: TRBV30
clone size: .
D gene: TRBD2
J gene: TRBJ2-7